The T cell receptor (beta chain) described here comes from a study of CD8+ T cells in alopecia areata. J was trimmed by 3 bases and V by 6 bases; bases with no gene match: 9. The CDR3 sequence is 17 residues long. Germline loops: CDR1 MNHEY, CDR2 SMNVEV (reference sequence). Following extraction, RNA underwent reverse transcription to cDNA, which served as the sequencing template. Sequencing used immunoSEQ multiplex PCR; TCRdb keeps in-frame clones, though not all of them. This sample has about 200,000 clones; 50% to 60% occur once, and the top ten carry more than 0.4%. The receptor comes from a human donor with alopecia areata. V gene TRBV27 combines with J gene TRBJ2-1, with TRBD2 matching over 12 bases. The specimen was CD4+ T cells sorted from blood, collected at week 0. CDR3 residues: CASSPRTSGVIYNEQFF. The CDR3 DNA reads TGTGCCAGCAGCCCCAGGACTAGCGGGGTGATCTACAATGAGCAGTTCTTC.